The 25 T cell receptor beta chains below were found in one sample sequenced in a study of T cell repertoires in cytomegalovirus infection. TCRdb independently ran MiXCR on the reads; one entry per CDR3 protein. The sample comprises about 740,000 distinct CDR3 sequences, roughly 36% of which are singletons, and around 3% rests with the top ten. Specimen: PBMCs. Source of these receptors: a human donor in good health (CMV status not recorded). Some clones in this sample may be carry-over from other donors' samples.

The rearrangement uses TRBV11-2 and TRBJ2-2; 7 bases align to TRBD2. The CDR3 length is 14 residues. Trimming cost V 3 bases and J 4 bases; bases outside gene matches: 2. Germline V lookup: CDR1 SGHAT, CDR2 FQNNGV. The CDR3 loop is CASSLASGTGELFF. In DNA form, the CDR3 reads TGTGCCAGCAGCTTGGCTAGCGGCACCGGGGAGCTGTTTTTT.

The chain is built from TRBV19 and TRBJ2-5; D is unresolved. Per germline, CDR1 LNHDA and CDR2 SQIVND (reference sequence). This CDR3 is built from 14 residues. The ends were cut back, 10 bases at V and 1 base at J, with 16 bases in the middle. CDR3 in amino acids: CATSTWEFQETQYF. For the CDR3, the DNA is TGTGCCACCTCGACATGGGAATTCCAAGAGACCCAGTACTTC.

The chain carries TRBV18 and TRBJ1-3; D possibly corresponds to TRBD1 (5 bases). V lost 2 bases and J lost 0, with 5 bases in between. Germline loops: CDR1 KGHSH, CDR2 LQKENI. This CDR3 has 14 amino acids. The CDR3 region has the DNA TGTGCCAGCTCACCAGACAGCTCTGGAAACACCATATATTTT. It yields the protein CASSPDSSGNTIYF.

This clonotype has a handful of counts. The rearrangement uses TRBV19 and TRBJ1-3, with D hard to call. The V end was cut by 5 bases, the J end by 0 bases, with 11 bases between. This CDR3 has 15 residues. Germline values: CDR1 LNHDA, CDR2 SQIVND (reference sequence). Here the CDR3 DNA reads TGTGCCAGTAGTCCCTCAACGACCTCTGGAAACACCATATATTTT. Translation: CASSPSTTSGNTIYF.

This clonotype was detected only a few times. The J gene is TRBJ2-1, the V gene TRBV24-1, with TRBD1 as a possible D gene (5 bases). Per germline, CDR1 KGHDR and CDR2 SFDVKD. Between the trimmed V and J ends, which lost 1 base and 8 bases, there was a span of 17 bases. CDR3 length equals 16 residues. CDR3 bases: TGTGCCACCAGTGATTTTAAATATCCCCAGGGTGATGAGCAGTTCTTC. This sequence encodes CATSDFKYPQGDEQFF.

The gene calls are TRBV19 and TRBJ1-1; weak D call: TRBD1 (5 bases). Germline V gene lookup returns CDR1 LNHDA and CDR2 SQIVND (reference sequence). The ends were cut back, 0 bases at V and 5 bases at J, with 13 bases in the middle. The CDR3 loop spans 15 amino acids. The CDR3 spells CASSIDPRAGTEAFF. The CDR3 DNA reads as TGTGCCAGTAGTATAGATCCCAGGGCGGGGACTGAAGCTTTCTTT.

The CDR3 region is CASSLGAASGNTIYF. The CDR3 nucleotides read TGTGCCAGCAGTTTAGGGGCAGCCTCTGGAAACACCATATATTTT. The chain uses TRBV28 and TRBJ1-3; TRBD1 is a possible D gene (5 bases). Trimming removed 2 bases from V and 0 bases from J, with 8 bases in between. CDR1 is MDHEN, CDR2 SYDVKM, per germline. The CDR3 has 15 amino acids.

This clonotype has just a few counts. The CDR3 nucleotides read TGTGCCAGCAGAAAAAGCGGGGGCTCCTACAATGAGCAGTTCTTC. Its protein is CASRKSGGSYNEQFF. The chain carries TRBV28 and TRBJ2-1; 8 nucleotides match TRBD2. Trimming at V came to 6 bases and at J to 0 bases, leaving 4 bases not matched to a gene. CDR1 MDHEN and CDR2 SYDVKM come from the germline V gene. The CDR3 totals 15 residues.

The V call is TRBV12-5, the J call TRBJ2-7; TRBD1 is a possible D gene (6 bases). CDR1 and CDR2 from the germline V gene are LGHNT and FRNRAP. V lost 4 bases and J lost 2, with 18 bases in between. The CDR3 has 16 amino acids. Here the CDR3 DNA reads TGTGCTAGTGGTTCCGGTCCGGGCAGGGGAGCCTACGAGCAGTACTTC. Amino acid sequence: CASGSGPGRGAYEQYF.

The gene calls are TRBV29-1 and TRBJ2-5, with D unclear. CDR1 is SQVTM, CDR2 ANQGSEA, per germline. The CDR3 is made up of 10 amino acids. The ends were cut back, 4 bases at V and 7 bases at J, with 7 bases in the middle. The CDR3 region is CSVASGTQYF. As DNA, the CDR3 is TGCAGCGTTGCGAGTGGGACCCAGTACTTC.

Here the CDR3 reads CSARDFSGDTDTQYF. For the CDR3, the DNA is TGCAGTGCTAGAGATTTTAGCGGGGACACAGATACGCAGTATTTT. The chain is built from TRBV20-1 and TRBJ2-3, with 8 bases matching TRBD2. Trimming took 0 bases from V and 2 from J; bases not matched to a gene: 4. Germline-derived CDR1 and CDR2 are DFQATT and SNEGSKA (reference sequence). The CDR3 length is 15 residues.

As to this clonotype: Because it lacks the conserved phenylalanine or tryptophan at the end, this CDR3 is likely a read error. V is TRBV11-2 and J is TRBJ1-1; a possible D gene is TRBD1 (5 bases). CDR3 length: 14 residues. V shed 1 base and J shed 5 bases, with 11 bases lying between them. Germline V gives CDR1 SGHAT, CDR2 FQNNGV. CDR3 region: CASSLAGAGTEAFC. In DNA, the CDR3 is TGTGCCAGCAGCTTAGCCGGGGCGGGAACTGAAGCTTTCTGT.

V gene TRBV28 combines with J gene TRBJ1-2; perhaps TRBD1 as D (5 bases). Per the germline V gene, CDR1 is MDHEN and CDR2 is SYDVKM. The CDR3 is 12 amino acids. V lost 7 bases and J 8 bases, leaving 14 bases between the germline ends. The CDR3 coding sequence is TGTGCCAGCACCCAGGGTGTCGAGGGCTACACCTTC. Protein: CASTQGVEGYTF.

This clonotype was seen more than once but under ten times. The chain is built from TRBV7-6 and TRBJ1-1; 7 bases align to TRBD1. After removal of 1 base from V and 2 bases from J, the junction contained 7 bases not matched to a gene. Per germline, CDR1 SGHVS and CDR2 FNYEAQ. The CDR3 loop spans 16 amino acids. This CDR3 is CASSLGDRDRNTEAFF. The DNA of the CDR3 is TGTGCCAGCAGCTTAGGGGACCGGGACAGAAACACTGAAGCTTTCTTT. Based on the CDR3 plus reference TRBV7-6 and TRBJ1-1, the full variable domain is GAGVSQSPRYKVTKRGQDVALRCDPISGHVSLYWYRQALGQGPEFLTYFNYEAQQDKSGLPNDRFSAERPEGSISTLTIQRTEQRDSAMYRCASSLGDRDRNTEAFFGQGTRLTVV.

This clonotype was counted a few times. The chain couples TRBV28 to TRBJ2-7, with 9 nucleotides matching TRBD2. The CDR3 sequence is 18 residues long. Germline loops: CDR1 MDHEN, CDR2 SYDVKM. Unmatched junction bases numbered 23, after V lost 10 bases and J lost 4 bases. CDR3: CATAPGLAGLILPYEQYF. The CDR3 region has the DNA TGTGCCACCGCACCCGGGCTAGCGGGGCTAATATTACCTTACGAGCAGTACTTC.

This clonotype showed up just a few times. Here the CDR3 reads CASSPATGWNTEAFF. CDR3 DNA sequence: TGTGCCAGCAGCCCCGCGACAGGATGGAACACTGAAGCTTTCTTT. The chain employs TRBV3-1 and TRBJ1-1, with TRBD1 as a possible D gene (6 bases). The germline gives CDR1 LGHDT, CDR2 YNNKEL (reference sequence). Trimming pared 4 bases from V and 1 base from J, leaving 13 bases between. CDR3 length: 15 amino acids.

V gene TRBV20-1 combines with J gene TRBJ2-5; D is possibly TRBD1 or TRBD2 (5 bases each). V was shortened by 5 bases and J by 6 bases, with 16 bases between the two germline ends. The CDR3 sequence is 13 residues long. Germline CDR1 DFQATT, CDR2 SNEGSKA (reference sequence). The CDR3 here is CSAASGTPQTQYF. CDR3 coding DNA: TGCAGTGCTGCCTCCGGGACGCCCCAGACCCAGTACTTC.

J is TRBJ2-5 and V is TRBV24-1; tentative D call: TRBD1 (6 bases). CDR1 is KGHDR, CDR2 SFDVKD, per germline. Trimming left V 9 bases short and J 2 bases short, with 18 bases between. This CDR3 comprises 15 residues. DNA of the CDR3: TGTGCCACCTCAAAGACCGGGACAACGCAAGAGACCCAGTACTTC. Translating gives CATSKTGTTQETQYF.

The table lists this clonotype with a few counts. CDR3 region: CASSSRRQGFSYEQYF. The CDR3 DNA reads TGTGCCAGCAGTTCCCGCCGCCAGGGCTTTTCCTACGAGCAGTACTTC. The chain combines TRBV27 with TRBJ2-7; the D gene is possibly TRBD1 (5 bases). Germline CDR1 and CDR2: MNHEY and SMNVEV (reference sequence). Trimming cost V 4 bases and J 1 base, with 17 bases left between them. There are 16 residues in the CDR3.

This clonotype is a singleton in its sample. The chain combines TRBV6-6 with TRBJ1-5, with a tentative D call TRBD1 (6 bases). V shed 9 bases and J shed 0 bases, with 21 bases lying between them. CDR3 size: 17 residues. CDR1 and CDR2 from the germline V gene are MNHNY and SVGAGI (reference sequence). Written as DNA, the CDR3 is TGTGCCAGTTCGATTCAGGGACAAAGCTATAGCAATCAGCCCCAGCATTTT. Amino acids: CASSIQGQSYSNQPQHF.

This clonotype was observed a handful of times. V is TRBV4-1 and J is TRBJ1-2; 10 bases line up with TRBD1. Unmatched junction bases numbered 16, after V lost 4 bases and J lost 2 bases. From germline, CDR1 is MGHRA and CDR2 YSYEKL. The CDR3 runs 19 residues. CDR3 bases: TGCGCCAGCAGCCTCGTCGTTGCGGGACAGGGGCGAACGAACTATGGCTACACCTTC. It specifies CASSLVVAGQGRTNYGYTF.

The rearrangement links TRBV10-3 to TRBJ2-7; D perhaps matches TRBD1 (7 bases). V lost 6 bases and J lost 0, with 15 bases in between. The CDR3 length is 15 residues. Per the germline V gene, CDR1 is ENHRY and CDR2 is SYGVKD. The DNA of the CDR3 is TGTGCCATCAGCGCGGGACAGACCCTCTCCTACGAGCAGTACTTC. Amino acids: CAISAGQTLSYEQYF.

Ten or more counts support this clonotype. The genes are TRBV7-8 and TRBJ2-1; D may correspond to TRBD1 or TRBD2 (5 bases each). CDR3 length equals 16 residues. Germline CDR1 SGHVS, CDR2 FQNEAQ. Trimming took off 4 bases at V and 7 bases at J, with 20 bases between the two ends. The CDR3 protein is CASSYTSGTLGNEQFF. DNA for the CDR3: TGTGCCAGCAGCTACACATCCGGGACCCTAGGGAATGAGCAGTTCTTC.

Only a few counts were recorded for this clonotype. The CDR3 spells CASSPSVPTSNSPLHF. The CDR3 nucleotides are TGTGCCAGCTCACCGTCCGTCCCAACCTCCAATTCACCCCTCCACTTT. The chain links TRBV18 to TRBJ1-6; D call uncertain. The CDR3 runs 16 residues. In germline, CDR1 is KGHSH, CDR2 LQKENI. Trimming shortened V by 3 bases and J by 7 bases, and 16 bases separated the two germline ends.

The chain recombines TRBV11-2 with TRBJ2-2; D is undetermined. Looked up from germline, CDR1 is SGHAT and CDR2 is FQNNGV. CDR3 length: 17 amino acids. Between the trimmed V and J ends, which lost 1 base and 2 bases, there was a span of 14 bases. The CDR3 region has the DNA TGTGCCAGCAGCTTAGGACTCGGTCCTATAAACACCGGGGAGCTGTTTTTT. Amino acids: CASSLGLGPINTGELFF.